These T cell receptor beta chains were read from a single sample in a study of blood T cell repertoires in COVID-19. Libraries were prepared by immunoSEQ multiplex PCR; TCRdb keeps only in-frame clonotypes and omits some of them. Among approximately 260,000 clones listed, nearly 90% were seen once. The sequencing input was peripheral blood. These receptors came from a woman aged 40 to 50 who had recovered from COVID-19. Both conserved end residues are part of each CDR3. A D gene is named only where the DNA matches it firmly. The listing skips clone size in some rows; elsewhere it reads once, few, many or a size class.

J gene | D gene | clone size | V gene | CDR3 DNA | CDR3 protein
TRBJ2-1 | . | . | TRBV6-6 | TGTGCCAGCAGCCGCGGTTTGGAGGGGCACAATGAGCAGTTCTTC | CASSRGLEGHNEQFF
TRBJ1-2 | . | . | TRBV6-6 | TGTGCCAGCAGTCTGGTCCACGGCGGGACGGGGGGGGCGGGCTACACCTTC | CASSLVHGGTGGAGYTF
TRBJ2-7 | . | . | TRBV7-2 | TGTGCCAGCAGACCCACAGGGAGCTACGAGCAGTACTTC | CASRPTGSYEQYF
TRBJ2-6 | TRBD1 | once | TRBV6-6 | TGTGCCAGCAGCCGAATCGGCAGGGGGTTCTCTGGGGCCAACGTCCTGACTTTC | CASSRIGRGFSGANVLTF
TRBJ2-2 | TRBD2 | . | TRBV27 | TGTGCCAGCAGTCCCAGACTAGCGGCGAACACCGGGGAGCTGTTTTTT | CASSPRLAANTGELFF
TRBJ1-2 | TRBD1 | . | TRBV5-1 | TGCGCCTGCTCCGCAGTTGGACAGGGGGCATTTGGCTACACCTTC | CACSAVGQGAFGYTF
TRBJ2-1 | . | . | TRBV10-3 | TGTGCCATCAGTGAACAGGGTTTCACCTACAATGAGCAGTTCTTC | CAISEQGFTYNEQFF
TRBJ1-1 | . | . | TRBV2 | TGTGCCAGCAGTGAAGAAGTAGGGGGTAAAGCTTTCTTT | CASSEEVGGKAFF
TRBJ2-7 | TRBD2 | . | TRBV19 | TGTGCCAGTAGTATTGGGCGGGGGGGCCGATACGAGCAGTACTTC | CASSIGRGGRYEQYF
TRBJ1-5 | . | . | TRBV2 | TGTGCCAGCAGAGGACAGAGGAATCAGCCCCAGCATTTT | CASRGQRNQPQHF
TRBJ1-1 | TRBD1 | . | TRBV7-3 | TGTGCCAGCAGGGGACAGGGAACTGAAGCTTTCTTT | CASRGQGTEAFF
TRBJ2-1 | . | few | TRBV19 | TGTGCCAGTAGTACCCTCGGGGGAACGAACAATGAGCAGTTCTTC | CASSTLGGTNNEQFF
TRBJ2-5 | TRBD1 | . | TRBV7-2 | TGTGCCAGCAGCTGGGGACAGGGGCCCCAGTACTTC | CASSWGQGPQYF
TRBJ2-3 | . | . | TRBV19 | TGTGCCAGTAGTACCTCCCAGGGCAACCCAGATACGCAGTATTTT | CASSTSQGNPDTQYF
TRBJ1-2 | TRBD1 | . | TRBV28 | TGTGCCAGCAGGAGCGACAGGGGGATTTATGGCTACACCTTC | CASRSDRGIYGYTF
TRBJ1-1 | . | . | TRBV5-5 | TGTGCCAGCAGCTCTCTGAGGAACACTGAAGCTTTCTTT | CASSSLRNTEAFF
TRBJ2-3 | TRBD2 | . | TRBV5-6 | TGTGCCAGCAGATCAGGACTAGCGGGGATCTATACGCAGTATTTT | CASRSGLAGIYTQYF
TRBJ1-2 | . | once | TRBV2 | TGTGCCAGCAGTGAAGAGGGGAGGTATGGCTACACCTTC | CASSEEGRYGYTF
TRBJ2-2 | . | . | TRBV6-5 | TGTGCCAGCAGGGGCGGGTCCGGGGAGCTGTTTTTT | CASRGGSGELFF
TRBJ2-3 | TRBD1 | . | TRBV5-1 | TGCGCCAGCAGCCCCGGGATATCGACAGGGCAGGATACGCAGTATTTT | CASSPGISTGQDTQYF
TRBJ2-1 | . | . | TRBV10-3 | TGTGCCATGCGCTATCGGGGAGCGGCCCCCTCCTACAATGAGCAGTTCTTC | CAMRYRGAAPSYNEQFF
TRBJ1-6 | . | . | TRBV19 | TGTGCCAGTACCGAAGACAGCCAATTCGGTTCACCCCTCCACTTT | CASTEDSQFGSPLHF
TRBJ2-7 | TRBD1 | . | TRBV24-1 | TGTGCCACCAGTGATCCCGACAGGGGATACGAGCAGTACTTC | CATSDPDRGYEQYF
TRBJ1-4 | TRBD1 | . | TRBV30 | TGTGCCTGGAGTGCGAAGGGGGCGGCTGCTAATGAAAAACTGTTTTTT | CAWSAKGAAANEKLFF
TRBJ2-7 | . | once | TRBV10-3 | TGTGCCATCAGTGAGTCGCCACAGACCTCCTACGAGCAGTACTTC | CAISESPQTSYEQYF